This entry features one T cell receptor (beta chain) sequence. The antigen remains undetermined. TCRdb analysed the reads with MiXCR anew, one entry per CDR3 protein. Among just over 450,000 distinct CDR3 sequences listed, about 39% were seen once. The data originate from a study of T cell repertoires in cytomegalovirus infection. Turning to the study itself: Use of recently identified HLA-C-restricted and well-studied HLA-B-restricted CMV epitopes was part of the study. Based on public TCR beta signatures, there were indications of CMV infection and of a matching HLA type. Study outcomes and limitations: Identification of carriers of CMV plus the relevant HLA was performed using cumulative public TCR beta family frequency.

The receptor's source is a human donor in good health (CMV status not recorded). Some clones in this sample may be carry-over from other donors' samples. Sequencing was performed on cultured PBMCs, taken from culture after CMV antigen stimulation.

The CDR3 reads CASSRVNTEAFF. The DNA of the CDR3 is TGTGCCAGCAGTCGTGTGAACACTGAAGCTTTCTTT. The genes are TRBV6-1 and TRBJ1-1; D call uncertain. Trimming shortened V by 5 bases and J by 0 bases, and 4 bases separated the two germline ends. Germline CDR1 reads MNHNS; CDR2 reads SASEGT. The length of the CDR3 is 12 residues.